One sample yielded the 23 T cell receptor beta chains listed below, sequenced in a study of T cell responses to AZD1222 COVID-19 vaccine (dated by TCRdb to the early 2020s). Explained via the paper, the time point label denotes: about 28 days (+/-7) after the second vaccine dose. Receptor amplification or capture employed the immunoSEQ multiplex PCR assay. Drawn from immuneACCESS, this table holds only the in-frame rearrangements with V and J called that TCRdb kept. Clones are partly lost; checked studies trace under half to an unresolved V gene and leave the rest unexplained. The sample table contains about 140,000 clones; only one count was recorded for 88% of them. The ten largest clones take up 3.1% of the sample. Here the sequenced sample was peripheral blood, taken 28 days after the second AZD1222 dose. These receptors were collected from an adult who received the AZD1222 COVID-19 vaccine.

The table lists this clone with a few counts. The gene calls are TRBV11-2 and TRBJ1-2, with D possibly TRBD1 on 5 matching bases. V lost 7 bases and J lost 4, with 16 bases in between. CDR3 length: 14 amino acids. Looked up from germline, CDR1 is SGHAT and CDR2 is FQNNGV. CDR3 DNA: TGTGCCAGCATCCCTCAACGGGGGGGCTATGGCTACACCTTC. Encoded protein: CASIPQRGGYGYTF. Full variable domain (outside the CDR3, taken from reference TRBV11-2 and TRBJ1-2): EAGVAQSPRYKIIEKRQSVAFWCNPISGHATLYWYQQILGQGPKLLIQFQNNGVVDDSQLPKDRFSAERLKGVDSTLKIQPAKLEDSAVYLCASIPQRGGYGYTFGSGTRLTVV.

The V gene is TRBV13, the J gene TRBJ2-1; TRBD2 matches 10 bases. The junction had 7 bases not matched to a gene; V was cut back by 5 bases and J by 6 bases. The germline CDR1 and CDR2 sequences are PRHDT and FYEKMQ (reference sequence). This CDR3 contains 15 residues. The CDR3 nucleotides read TGTGCCAGCAGCAAGACTAGCGGGCTGGTCAATGAGCAGTTCTTC. Translating gives CASSKTSGLVNEQFF.

The chain employs TRBV18 and TRBJ2-7; TRBD1 agrees at 9 bases. CDR3 length: 15 residues. Germline CDR1 is KGHSH and CDR2 is LQKENI. V shed 1 base and J 0 bases; nucleotides not matched to a gene: 1. The DNA of the CDR3 is TGTGCCAGCTCACCACAGACAGGGGGCTCCTACGAGCAGTACTTC. Residues: CASSPQTGGSYEQYF. The full variable domain, in which reference TRBV18 and TRBJ2-7 provide the parts outside the CDR3, is NAGVMQNPRHLVRRRGQEARLRCSPMKGHSHVYWYRQLPEEGLKFMVYLQKENIIDESGMPKERFSAEFPKEGPSILRIQQVVRGDSAAYFCASSPQTGGSYEQYFGPGTRLTVT.

The chain employs TRBV5-4 and TRBJ1-2; 7 bases map to TRBD1. This CDR3 region has 14 residues. The V gene end was trimmed by 2 bases and the J gene end by 2 bases; junction bases not matched to a gene: 3. The germline gives CDR1 SGHNT, CDR2 YYREEE (reference sequence). CDR3 sequence reads: CASSFSGGNYGYTF. CDR3 coding DNA: TGTGCCAGCAGCTTTTCAGGGGGAAACTATGGCTACACCTTC.

CDR3 bases: TGTGCCAGCAGCTTAGGTACAGGGGTGGGATTTGGCTACACCTTC. Protein product: CASSLGTGVGFGYTF. V usage is TRBV7-2 and J usage is TRBJ1-2, with TRBD1 identical over 7 bases. The ends lost 1 base at V and 7 bases at J; junction bases unmatched: 9. This CDR3 has 15 residues. Germline CDR1 reads SGHTA; CDR2 reads FQGNSA.

V usage is TRBV3-1 (or the pseudogene TRBV3-2) and J usage is TRBJ2-7; TRBD2 agrees at 8 bases. The V and J ends lost 2 bases and 2 bases, in that order; junction bases with no gene match: 8. In germline, CDR1 is LGHDT, CDR2 YNNKEL (reference sequence). This CDR3 has 16 amino acids. The CDR3 sequence: CASSQRGGYGTYEQYF. In DNA, the CDR3 is TGTGCCAGCAGCCAACGGGGGGGATATGGAACCTACGAGCAGTACTTC.

The gene calls are TRBV28 and TRBJ2-5; 9 nucleotides match TRBD1. Germline V gene sequence: CDR1 MDHEN, CDR2 SYDVKM. This CDR3 region has 16 residues. Unmatched junction bases numbered 5, after V lost 3 bases and J lost 0 bases. The CDR3 bases are TGTGCCAGCAGTTTGGGGACAGGGAGCAACCAAGAGACCCAGTACTTC. It yields the protein CASSLGTGSNQETQYF.

The CDR3 nucleotides are TGTGCCAGCTCACCAGGGAGAGGCAGGGACAACGGCTACACCTTC. Its translation is CASSPGRGRDNGYTF. The chain has TRBV18 and TRBJ1-2; tentatively, D is TRBD1 (6 bases). Germline assignment: CDR1 KGHSH and CDR2 LQKENI. There are 15 residues in the CDR3. V lost 2 bases, J lost 8 bases, and 18 bases lay in between.

The chain recombines TRBV11-2 with TRBJ2-7, with 11 bases that match TRBD1. The CDR3 extends over 18 amino acids. CDR1 is SGHAT and CDR2 is FQNNGV in the germline V gene. V was clipped by 3 bases and J by 5 bases; unmatched bases: 15. CDR3 nucleotides: TGTGCCAGCAGCTTCCTAAGAGGTCGCCGGGACAGGGGGGACGAGCAGTACTTC. This sequence encodes CASSFLRGRRDRGDEQYF.

The chain joins TRBV5-1 to TRBJ2-6; 10 bases line up with TRBD1. V shed 4 bases, J shed 3 bases, and the junction held 4 bases outside the gene matches. The CDR3 contains 16 residues. Germline V gene lookup returns CDR1 SGHRS and CDR2 YFSETQ. For the CDR3, the DNA is TGCGCCAGCAGCCCATGGACAGGGGGTGGGGCCAACGTCCTGACTTTC. It yields the protein CASSPWTGGGANVLTF. Full variable domain (remainder filled in from reference TRBV5-1 and TRBJ2-6): KAGVTQTPRYLIKTRGQQVTLSCSPISGHRSVSWYQQTPGQGLQFLFEYFSETQRNKGNFPGRFSGRQFSNSRSEMNVSTLELGDSALYLCASSPWTGGGANVLTFGAGSRLTVL.

The gene calls are TRBV5-6 and TRBJ2-4, with D possibly TRBD1 on 5 matching bases. CDR1 is SGHDT, CDR2 YYEEEE, per germline. V was shortened by 0 bases and J by 8 bases, with 18 bases between the two germline ends. CDR3 length: 16 amino acids. The CDR3 sequence is CASSLGLGHQGYIQYF. CDR3 nucleotides: TGTGCCAGCAGCTTGGGTTTAGGACACCAAGGGTACATTCAGTACTTC.

This rearrangement joins TRBV19 to TRBJ1-1; D is perhaps TRBD1 (6 bases). CDR1 LNHDA and CDR2 SQIVND come from the germline V gene (reference sequence). Deletions cut 5 bases from V and 7 bases from J, with 14 bases between. The CDR3 runs 13 residues. This CDR3 reads CASSQGQYLEAFF. The CDR3 DNA reads TGTGCCAGTAGTCAAGGACAGTACCTTGAAGCTTTCTTT.

This chain connects TRBV5-1 to TRBJ2-5; possibly TRBD1 for D (5 bases). CDR1 is SGHRS, CDR2 YFSETQ, per germline. The CDR3 has 14 amino acids. With 0 bases removed from V and 0 bases from J, the gap between germline ends came to 6 bases. The CDR3 DNA follows: TGCGCCAGCAGCTTGGCAGGGTACCAAGAGACCCAGTACTTC. Its protein is CASSLAGYQETQYF.

The rearrangement uses TRBV13 and TRBJ2-2; TRBD2 might be the D (6 bases). CDR1 PRHDT and CDR2 FYEKMQ come from the germline V gene (reference sequence). Trimming removed 5 bases at V and 2 bases at J, with 15 bases between. CDR3 length: 16 residues. The CDR3 here is CASSPRRGSNTGELFF. Written as DNA, the CDR3 is TGTGCCAGCAGCCCCCGGCGGGGATCAAACACCGGGGAGCTGTTTTTT.

The gene calls are TRBV19 and TRBJ1-2; D may be TRBD1 (5 bases). Germline V lookup: CDR1 LNHDA, CDR2 SQIVND (reference sequence). Trimming removed 5 bases from V and 4 bases from J, with 14 bases in between. This CDR3 contains 14 residues. CDR3 in DNA: TGTGCCAGTAGTCCGACGGGGGACTCCTATGGCTACACCTTC. Protein: CASSPTGDSYGYTF.

This chain links TRBV4-3 with TRBJ1-6, with 9 bases lining up with TRBD1. The V gene end was trimmed by 0 bases and the J gene end by 6 bases; junction bases not matched to a gene: 6. There are 17 residues in the CDR3. Germline CDR1 LGHNA, CDR2 YSLEER. Here the CDR3 DNA reads TGCGCCAGCAGCCAAGATTATCCGGGACAGGGTAATTCACCCCTCCACTTT. Encoded protein: CASSQDYPGQGNSPLHF.

The gene calls are TRBV25-1 and TRBJ2-7; no firm D call. The ends were cut back, 6 bases at V and 0 bases at J, with 9 bases in the middle. Germline V gene lookup returns CDR1 MGHDK and CDR2 SYGVNS. The CDR3 runs 13 residues. The CDR3 sequence is CASRTKSSYEQYF. CDR3 DNA: TGTGCCAGCAGAACAAAAAGCTCCTACGAGCAGTACTTC.

The CDR3 DNA sequence: TGTGCCAGCAGCACAAGTCAGGGGTATGGCTACACCTTC. Translating it yields CASSTSQGYGYTF. The chain has TRBV7-2 and TRBJ1-2, with D perhaps matching TRBD1 (6 bases). This CDR3 has 13 residues. V lost 5 bases and J 5 bases, leaving 12 bases between the germline ends. Germline CDR1 SGHTA, CDR2 FQGNSA.

This clone was recorded once. V usage is TRBV7-8 and J usage is TRBJ1-5; the D is unclear. The germline gives CDR1 SGHVS, CDR2 FQNEAQ. V dropped 7 bases and J dropped 2 bases, with 18 bases sitting between them. The CDR3 extends over 16 amino acids. CDR3 amino acids: CASTPKRGQGNQPQHF. CDR3 DNA sequence: TGTGCCAGCACCCCTAAACGAGGGCAGGGCAATCAGCCCCAGCATTTT.

The chain employs TRBV5-4 and TRBJ1-6; possibly TRBD1 for D (6 bases). In germline, CDR1 is SGHNT, CDR2 YYREEE (reference sequence). The V end lost 0 bases, the J end lost 7 bases, and 14 bases lay between the germline ends. The CDR3 length is 16 residues. The CDR3 reads CASSLEGTRGNSPLHF. CDR3 coding DNA: TGTGCCAGCAGCTTGGAGGGAACGAGGGGGAATTCACCCCTCCACTTT.

The V call is TRBV5-1, the J call TRBJ1-4; D is perhaps TRBD1 (5 bases). V shed 0 bases and J shed 4 bases, with 7 bases lying between them. This CDR3 spans 14 amino acids. CDR1 and CDR2 from the germline V gene are SGHRS and YFSETQ. Here the CDR3 reads CASSLAGDNEKLFF. The CDR3 nucleotides read TGCGCCAGCAGCTTGGCGGGGGATAATGAAAAACTGTTTTTT.

V and J are TRBV29-1 and TRBJ1-2, with a weak D call TRBD1 (5 bases). Germline V gene data show CDR1 as SQVTM and CDR2 as ANQGSEA. The CDR3 runs to 11 residues. Deletions cut 5 bases from V and 5 bases from J, with 9 bases between. The CDR3 DNA is TGCAGCGTTCCTGGGGGGTATGGCTACACCTTC. Protein: CSVPGGYGYTF.

The V call is TRBV19, the J call TRBJ1-5; 9 nucleotides agree with TRBD1. The CDR3 length is 14 residues. V lost 6 bases, J lost 7 bases, and 7 bases stayed unmatched. The germline gives CDR1 LNHDA, CDR2 SQIVND (reference sequence). CDR3 nucleotide sequence: TGTGCCAGTAGGACGGGACAGGGAACCCAGCCCCAGCATTTT. The encoded protein is CASRTGQGTQPQHF.